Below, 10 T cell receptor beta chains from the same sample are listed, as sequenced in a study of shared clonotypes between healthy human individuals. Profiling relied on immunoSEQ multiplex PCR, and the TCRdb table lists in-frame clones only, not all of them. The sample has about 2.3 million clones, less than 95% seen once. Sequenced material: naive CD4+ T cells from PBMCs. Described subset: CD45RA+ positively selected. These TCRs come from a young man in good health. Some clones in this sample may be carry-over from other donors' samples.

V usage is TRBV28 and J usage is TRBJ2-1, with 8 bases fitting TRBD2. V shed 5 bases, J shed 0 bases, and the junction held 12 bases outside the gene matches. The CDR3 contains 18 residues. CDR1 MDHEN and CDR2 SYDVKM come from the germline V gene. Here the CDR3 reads CASSPTSGGPSSYNEQFF. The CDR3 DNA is TGTGCCAGCAGTCCCACTAGCGGAGGACCGAGCTCCTACAATGAGCAGTTCTTC.

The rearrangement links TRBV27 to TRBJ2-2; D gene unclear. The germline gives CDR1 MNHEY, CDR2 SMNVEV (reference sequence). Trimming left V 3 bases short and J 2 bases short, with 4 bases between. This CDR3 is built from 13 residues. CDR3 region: CASSFFNTGELFF. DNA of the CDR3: TGTGCCAGCAGTTTTTTTAACACCGGGGAGCTGTTTTTT.

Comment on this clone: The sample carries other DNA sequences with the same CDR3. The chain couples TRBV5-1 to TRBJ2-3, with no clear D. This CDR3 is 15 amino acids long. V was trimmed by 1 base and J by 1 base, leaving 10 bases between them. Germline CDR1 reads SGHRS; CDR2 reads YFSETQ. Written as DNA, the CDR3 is TGCGCCAGCAGCTTGATTACTGCCGGCACAGATACGCAGTATTTT. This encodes CASSLITAGTDTQYF. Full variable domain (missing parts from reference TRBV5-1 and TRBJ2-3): KAGVTQTPRYLIKTRGQQVTLSCSPISGHRSVSWYQQTPGQGLQFLFEYFSETQRNKGNFPGRFSGRQFSNSRSEMNVSTLELGDSALYLCASSLITAGTDTQYFGPGTRLTVL.

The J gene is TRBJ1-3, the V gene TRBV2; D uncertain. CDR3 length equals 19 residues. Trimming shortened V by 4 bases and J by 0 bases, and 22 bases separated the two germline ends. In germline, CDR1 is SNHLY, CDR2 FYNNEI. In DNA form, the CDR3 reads TGTGCCAGCAGTGCAATCTTGGACCCGACTCTATCCTCTGGAAACACCATATATTTT. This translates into CASSAILDPTLSSGNTIYF. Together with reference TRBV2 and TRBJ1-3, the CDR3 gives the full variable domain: EPEVTQTPSHQVTQMGQEVILRCVPISNHLYFYWYRQILGQKVEFLVSFYNNEISEKSEIFDDQFSVERPDGSNFTLKIRSTKLEDSAMYFCASSAILDPTLSSGNTIYFGEGSWLTVV.

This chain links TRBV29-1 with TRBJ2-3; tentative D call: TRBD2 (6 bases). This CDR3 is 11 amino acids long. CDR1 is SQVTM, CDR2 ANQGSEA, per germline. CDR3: CVGGSTDTQYF. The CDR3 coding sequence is TGCGTCGGGGGTAGCACAGATACGCAGTATTTT.

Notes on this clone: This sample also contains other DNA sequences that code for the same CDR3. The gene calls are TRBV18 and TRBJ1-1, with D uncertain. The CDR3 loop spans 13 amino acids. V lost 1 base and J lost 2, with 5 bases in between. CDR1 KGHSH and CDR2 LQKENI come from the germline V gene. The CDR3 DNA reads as TGTGCCAGCTCACCACGGGCCAACACTGAAGCTTTCTTT. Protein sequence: CASSPRANTEAFF.

CDR3 sequence: CASSTSGRSYNEQFF. The CDR3 DNA reads as TGCGCCAGCAGCACAAGCGGGAGGTCTTACAATGAGCAGTTCTTC. V usage is TRBV5-1 and J usage is TRBJ2-1, with 9 positions matching TRBD2. After removal of 4 bases from V and 4 bases from J, the junction contained 6 bases not matched to a gene. The CDR3 is 15 residues long. Per the germline V gene, CDR1 is SGHRS and CDR2 is YFSETQ.

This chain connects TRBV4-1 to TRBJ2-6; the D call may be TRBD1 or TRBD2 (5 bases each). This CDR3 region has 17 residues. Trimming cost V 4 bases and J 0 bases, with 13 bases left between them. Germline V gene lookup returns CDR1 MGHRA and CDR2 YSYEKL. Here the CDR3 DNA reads TGCGCCAGCAGCCTCACCGGGACGAGCTCTGGGGCCAACGTCCTGACTTTC. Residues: CASSLTGTSSGANVLTF.

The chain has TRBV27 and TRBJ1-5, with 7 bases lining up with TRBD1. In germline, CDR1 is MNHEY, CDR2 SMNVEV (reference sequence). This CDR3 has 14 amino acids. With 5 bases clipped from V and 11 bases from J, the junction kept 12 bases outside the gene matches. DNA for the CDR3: TGTGCCAGCAGTCAGGACAGAGGGCAGGGGGCCCAGCATTTT. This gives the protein CASSQDRGQGAQHF.

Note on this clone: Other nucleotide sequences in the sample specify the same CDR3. The CDR3 region is CASSSQVQETQYF. CDR3 coding DNA: TGTGCCAGCAGCTCCCAGGTACAAGAGACCCAGTACTTC. The chain carries TRBV7-3 and TRBJ2-5, with D uncertain. Between the trimmed V and J ends, which lost 4 bases and 2 bases, there was a span of 8 bases. The CDR3 contains 13 residues. From germline, CDR1 is SGHTA and CDR2 FQGTGA.